This T cell receptor (beta chain) was captured in a study of shared clonotypes between healthy human individuals. Across the whole study: A donor's plate count was three for CD4 naive and three for CD4 memory; CD8 naive had two and CD8 memory one. The study, taken as a whole, reports: The genetic and exposure-history diversity represented was limited by few donors. Only blood underwent sampling, and tissue repertoires likely differ.

The CDR3 has 15 amino acids. V trimming: 7 bases; J trimming: 5 bases; junction bases outside the gene matches: 12. CDR1 and CDR2 (germline): SGHRS, YFSETQ. Assay: immunoSEQ multiplex PCR; the TCRdb copy retains only in-frame clones and omits some. This table has 850,000 to 1,200,000 clones, roughly 75% appearing once. Naive CD4+ cells were CD45RA-selected; the remaining cells were memory. To note about this clone: Antigen: not known.

The sample consisted of memory CD4+ T cells sorted from blood. Regarding subset: CD45RA-negative fraction. The chain links TRBV5-1 to TRBJ2-3; the match to TRBD2 covers 8 bases. The source is a man aged 18 to 30 in good health. The CDR3 nucleotides are TGCGCCAGCCACGAGCAGGGCGGGGGGCAAGATACGCAGTATTTT. Its translation: CASHEQGGGQDTQYF.